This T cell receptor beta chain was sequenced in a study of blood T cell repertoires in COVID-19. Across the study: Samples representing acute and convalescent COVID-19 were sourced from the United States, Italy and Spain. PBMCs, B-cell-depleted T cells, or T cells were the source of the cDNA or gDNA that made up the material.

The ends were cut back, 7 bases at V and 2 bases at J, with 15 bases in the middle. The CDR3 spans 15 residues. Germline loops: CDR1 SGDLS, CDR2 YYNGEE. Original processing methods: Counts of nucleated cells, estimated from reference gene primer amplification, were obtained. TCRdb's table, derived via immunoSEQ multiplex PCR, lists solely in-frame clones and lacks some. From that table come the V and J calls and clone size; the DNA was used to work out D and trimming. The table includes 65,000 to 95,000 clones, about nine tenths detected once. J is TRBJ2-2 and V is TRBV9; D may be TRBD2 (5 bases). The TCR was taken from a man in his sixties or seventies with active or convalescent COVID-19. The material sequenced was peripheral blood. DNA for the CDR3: TGTGCCAGCGGCTTAAGGACGGGAAACACCGGGGAGCTGTTTTTT. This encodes CASGLRTGNTGELFF.